This T cell receptor beta chain was identified during a study of T-cell memory formation after mild COVID-19. The length of the CDR3 is 17 residues. The germline V and J ends were trimmed by 2 bases and 1 base, with 16 bases remaining between them. Per the germline V gene, CDR1 is MNHNY and CDR2 is SVGAGI (reference sequence). One entry per CDR3 protein, called by TCRdb with MiXCR from the 5' RACE reads. The data show under 450,000 distinct CDR3 sequences, with around 15% seen just once and roughly a fifth held by the top ten. This clonotype has only a few counts. The target antigen is unknown. Notes on the study in general: Contracting clones from day 15 to 85 had balanced CD4/CD8; later expanders favoured CD4+.

Sequenced sample: PBMCs or a T cell subset sorted from them (not recorded which). The receptor's source is a man aged 18-30 years who had mild COVID-19 (a few samples of this study predate the infection). Cell type and time point are not known. V is TRBV6-6 and J is TRBJ2-3; the D is unclear. CDR3 DNA: TGTGCCAGCAGTTACAGGGTGACCAACGCTGGCACAGATACGCAGTATTTT. It is translated as CASSYRVTNAGTDTQYF.